This TCR beta chain was recorded in a study of graft-versus-host responses after intestinal transplantation. Study as a whole: Recipients had transplants, and these were multivisceral, liver-intestinal, or isolated intestinal. Recipients uniformly received anti-thymocyte globulin induction, followed by tacrolimus and steroids for roughly 3 years.

Study conclusions and caveats: Graft-donor T cell macrochimerism in patients accompanied high graft-versus-host to host-versus-graft clonal ratios in allografts.

Worth noting for this clone: The antigen remains undetermined. One junction end does not reproduce the germline sequence, and a read error may be involved.

Produced via immunoSEQ multiplex PCR; TCRdb's table is partial and in-frame only. This sample has approximately 97,000 clones, with around 93% found just once. The material was unstimulated CD8+ T cells sorted from spleen or lymph node cells, obtained before transplant. This receptor was taken from a human donor who was the organ donor for an intestinal transplant.

CDR3 DNA: TGTGCCAGCAGTGACTGGACAGGATCACGCTATGGCCACACCTTC. This sequence encodes CASSDWTGSRYGHTF. The chain is built from TRBV6-1 and TRBJ1-2; 7 bases line up with TRBD1. The CDR3 totals 15 residues. Germline V gene sequence: CDR1 MNHNS, CDR2 SASEGT.